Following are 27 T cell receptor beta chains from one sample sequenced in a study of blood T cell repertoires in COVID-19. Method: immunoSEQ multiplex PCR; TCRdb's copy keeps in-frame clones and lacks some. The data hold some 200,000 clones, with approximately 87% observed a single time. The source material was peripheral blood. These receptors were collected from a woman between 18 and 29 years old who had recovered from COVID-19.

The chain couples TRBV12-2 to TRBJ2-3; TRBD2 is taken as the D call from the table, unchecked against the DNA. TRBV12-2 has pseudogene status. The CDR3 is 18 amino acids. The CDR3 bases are TGTGCAAGTCGCTTATACGGCCTAGCGGCTGCTAGCACAGATACGCAGTATTTT. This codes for CASRLYGLAAASTDTQYF.

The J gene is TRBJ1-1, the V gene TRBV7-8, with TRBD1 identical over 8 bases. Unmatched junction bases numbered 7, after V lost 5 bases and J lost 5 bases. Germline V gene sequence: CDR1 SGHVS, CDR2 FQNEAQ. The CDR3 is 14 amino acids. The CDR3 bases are TGTGCCAGCAGCCGTGGACAGGGTGGGACTGAAGCTTTCTTT. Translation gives CASSRGQGGTEAFF.

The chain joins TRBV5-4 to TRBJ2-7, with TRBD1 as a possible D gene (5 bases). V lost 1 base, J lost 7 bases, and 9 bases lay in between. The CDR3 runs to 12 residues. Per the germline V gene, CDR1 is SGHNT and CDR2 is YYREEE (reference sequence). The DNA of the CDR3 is TGTGCCAGCAGCTTGCAGGGATGGGAGCAGTACGTC. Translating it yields CASSLQGWEQYV.

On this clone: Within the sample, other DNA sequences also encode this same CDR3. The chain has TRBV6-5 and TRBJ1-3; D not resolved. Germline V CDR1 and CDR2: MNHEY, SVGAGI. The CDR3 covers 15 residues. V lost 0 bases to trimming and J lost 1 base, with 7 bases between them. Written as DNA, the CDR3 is TGTGCCAGCAGTTACTCGCGGGGATCTGGAAACACCATATATTTT. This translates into CASSYSRGSGNTIYF.

CDR3 loop: CASSLTPAWEGGLEGTQYF. CDR3 bases: TGTGCCAGCAGCTTAACCCCGGCGTGGGAGGGAGGGTTGGAGGGGACCCAGTACTTC. The chain carries TRBV7-3 and TRBJ2-5, with 7 nucleotides matching TRBD2. V was clipped by 0 bases and J by 7 bases; unmatched bases: 20. Germline values: CDR1 SGHTA, CDR2 FQGTGA. The CDR3 extends over 19 amino acids.

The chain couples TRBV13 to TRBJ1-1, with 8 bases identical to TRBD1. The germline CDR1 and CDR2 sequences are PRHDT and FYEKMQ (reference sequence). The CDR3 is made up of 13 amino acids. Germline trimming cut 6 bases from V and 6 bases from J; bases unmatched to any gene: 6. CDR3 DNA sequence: TGTGCCAGCAGAGCAGGGGGCCCTTCTGAAGCTTTCTTT. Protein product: CASRAGGPSEAFF.

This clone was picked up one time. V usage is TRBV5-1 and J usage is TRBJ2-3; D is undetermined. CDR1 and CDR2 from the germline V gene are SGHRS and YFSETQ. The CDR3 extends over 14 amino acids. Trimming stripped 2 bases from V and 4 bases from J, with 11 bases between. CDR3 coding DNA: TGCGCCAGCAGCTTAGCAAGATCCCCAGATACGCAGTATTTT. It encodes CASSLARSPDTQYF. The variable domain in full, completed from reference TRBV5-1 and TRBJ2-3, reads KAGVTQTPRYLIKTRGQQVTLSCSPISGHRSVSWYQQTPGQGLQFLFEYFSETQRNKGNFPGRFSGRQFSNSRSEMNVSTLELGDSALYLCASSLARSPDTQYFGPGTRLTVL.

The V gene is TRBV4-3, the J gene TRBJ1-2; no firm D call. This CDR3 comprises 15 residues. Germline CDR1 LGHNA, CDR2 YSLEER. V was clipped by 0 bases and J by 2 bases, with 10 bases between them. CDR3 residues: CASSQDRSANYGYTF. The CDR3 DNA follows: TGCGCCAGCAGCCAAGATAGGTCAGCGAACTATGGCTACACCTTC.

CDR3 protein: CASSLSVTGGEQYF. CDR3 bases: TGTGCCAGCAGCTTATCTGTGACAGGGGGCGAGCAGTACTTC. The chain links TRBV7-9 to TRBJ2-7; 9 bases line up with TRBD1. CDR3 length: 14 amino acids. V gave up 2 bases and J gave up 6 bases; unmatched junction bases: 5. Germline CDR1 SEHNR, CDR2 FQNEAQ (reference sequence).

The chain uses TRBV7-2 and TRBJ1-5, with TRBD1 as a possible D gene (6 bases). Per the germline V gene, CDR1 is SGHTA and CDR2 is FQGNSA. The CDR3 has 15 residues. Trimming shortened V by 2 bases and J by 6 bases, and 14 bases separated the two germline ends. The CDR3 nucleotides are TGTGCCAGCAGCTTATTCGGGCAGGGGACTCAGCCCCAGCATTTT. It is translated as CASSLFGQGTQPQHF.

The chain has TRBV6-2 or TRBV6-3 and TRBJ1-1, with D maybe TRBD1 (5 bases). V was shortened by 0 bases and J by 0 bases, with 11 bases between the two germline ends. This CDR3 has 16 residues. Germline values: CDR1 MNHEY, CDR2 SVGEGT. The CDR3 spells CASSYSTALLNTEAFF. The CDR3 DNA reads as TGTGCCAGCAGTTACTCGACAGCACTTCTGAACACTGAAGCTTTCTTT.

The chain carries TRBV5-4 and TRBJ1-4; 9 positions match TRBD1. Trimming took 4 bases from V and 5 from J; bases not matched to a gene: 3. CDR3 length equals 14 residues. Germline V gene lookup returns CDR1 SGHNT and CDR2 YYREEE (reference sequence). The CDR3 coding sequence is TGTGCCAGCAGCCCGGACAGGGGAAATGAAAAACTGTTTTTT. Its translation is CASSPDRGNEKLFF. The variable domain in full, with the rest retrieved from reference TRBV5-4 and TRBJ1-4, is ETGVTQSPTHLIKTRGQQVTLRCSSQSGHNTVSWYQQALGQGPQFIFQYYREEENGRGNFPPRFSGLQFPNYSSELNVNALELDDSALYLCASSPDRGNEKLFFGSGTQLSVL.

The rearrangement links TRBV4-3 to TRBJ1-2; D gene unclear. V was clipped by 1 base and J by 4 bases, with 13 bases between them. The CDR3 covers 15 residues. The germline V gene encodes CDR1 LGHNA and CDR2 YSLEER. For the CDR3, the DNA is TGCGCCAGCAGCCAAGTTTTCACGAGTAGCTATGGCTACACCTTC. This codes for CASSQVFTSSYGYTF.

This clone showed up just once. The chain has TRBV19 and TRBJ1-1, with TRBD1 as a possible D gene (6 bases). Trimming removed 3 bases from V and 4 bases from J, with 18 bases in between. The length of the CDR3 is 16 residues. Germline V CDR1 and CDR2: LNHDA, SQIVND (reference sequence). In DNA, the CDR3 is TGTGCCAGTAGTATCCCTAGGGGGGGGCGGATCACTGAAGCTTTCTTT. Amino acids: CASSIPRGGRITEAFF.

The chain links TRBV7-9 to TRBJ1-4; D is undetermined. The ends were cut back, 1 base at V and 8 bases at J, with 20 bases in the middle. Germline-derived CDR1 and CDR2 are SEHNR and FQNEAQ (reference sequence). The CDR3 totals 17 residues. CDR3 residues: CASSLDALGDRGEKLFF. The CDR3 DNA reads TGTGCCAGCAGCTTAGACGCCCTCGGGGATCGAGGGGAAAAACTGTTTTTT.

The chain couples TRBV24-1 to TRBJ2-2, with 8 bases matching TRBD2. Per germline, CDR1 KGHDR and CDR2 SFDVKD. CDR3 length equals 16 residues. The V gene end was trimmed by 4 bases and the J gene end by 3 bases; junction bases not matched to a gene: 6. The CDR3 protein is CATSEAGGGHTGELFF. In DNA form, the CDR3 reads TGTGCCACCAGTGAGGCGGGGGGAGGTCACACCGGGGAGCTGTTTTTT.

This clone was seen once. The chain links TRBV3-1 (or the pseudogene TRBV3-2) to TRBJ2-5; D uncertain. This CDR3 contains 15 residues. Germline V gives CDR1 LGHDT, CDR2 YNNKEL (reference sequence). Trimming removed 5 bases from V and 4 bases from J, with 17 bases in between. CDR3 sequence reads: CASSRRAAVGETQYF. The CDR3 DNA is TGTGCCAGCAGCAGACGCGCGGCGGTCGGAGAGACCCAGTACTTC.

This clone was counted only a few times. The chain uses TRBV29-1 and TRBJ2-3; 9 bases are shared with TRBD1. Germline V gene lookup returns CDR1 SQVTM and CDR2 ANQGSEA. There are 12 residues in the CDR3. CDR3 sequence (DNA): TGCAGTGGGGACAGGGGCACAGATACGCAGTATTTT. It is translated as CSGDRGTDTQYF.

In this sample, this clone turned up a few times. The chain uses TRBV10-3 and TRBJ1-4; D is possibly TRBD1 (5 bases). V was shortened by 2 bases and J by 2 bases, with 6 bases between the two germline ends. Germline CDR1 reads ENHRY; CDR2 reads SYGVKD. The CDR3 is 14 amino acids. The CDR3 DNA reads TGTGCCATCAGTGAGGGGGGGACTAATGAAAAACTGTTTTTT. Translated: CAISEGGTNEKLFF.

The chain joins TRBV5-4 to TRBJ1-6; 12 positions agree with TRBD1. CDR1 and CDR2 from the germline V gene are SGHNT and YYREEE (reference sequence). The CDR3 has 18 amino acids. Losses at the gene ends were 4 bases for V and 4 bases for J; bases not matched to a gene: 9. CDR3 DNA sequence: TGTGCCAGCAGCCCGGGACAGGGGGCGCGAGTTTATAATTCACCCCTCCACTTT. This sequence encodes CASSPGQGARVYNSPLHF.

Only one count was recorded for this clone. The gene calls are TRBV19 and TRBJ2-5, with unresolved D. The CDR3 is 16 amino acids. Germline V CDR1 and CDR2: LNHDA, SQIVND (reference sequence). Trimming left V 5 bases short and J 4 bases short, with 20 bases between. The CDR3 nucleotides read TGTGCCAGTAGTCCGCGCCGTCCCCCCGCCCCAGAGACCCAGTACTTC. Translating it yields CASSPRRPPAPETQYF. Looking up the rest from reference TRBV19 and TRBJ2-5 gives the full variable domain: DGGITQSPKYLFRKEGQNVTLSCEQNLNHDAMYWYRQDPGQGLRLIYYSQIVNDFQKGDIAEGYSVSREKKESFPLTVTSAQKNPTAFYLCASSPRRPPAPETQYFGPGTRLLVL.

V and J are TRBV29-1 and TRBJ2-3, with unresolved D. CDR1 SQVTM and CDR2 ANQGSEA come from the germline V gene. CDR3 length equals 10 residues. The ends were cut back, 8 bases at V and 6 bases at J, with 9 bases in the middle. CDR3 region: CSPYGDTQYF. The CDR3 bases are TGCAGCCCGTACGGGGATACGCAGTATTTT.

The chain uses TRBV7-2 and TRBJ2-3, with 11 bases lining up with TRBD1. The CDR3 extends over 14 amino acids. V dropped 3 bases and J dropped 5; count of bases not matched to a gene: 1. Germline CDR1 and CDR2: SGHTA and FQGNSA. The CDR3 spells CASSLGQGGDTQYF. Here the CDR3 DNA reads TGTGCCAGCAGCTTGGGACAGGGGGGAGATACGCAGTATTTT.

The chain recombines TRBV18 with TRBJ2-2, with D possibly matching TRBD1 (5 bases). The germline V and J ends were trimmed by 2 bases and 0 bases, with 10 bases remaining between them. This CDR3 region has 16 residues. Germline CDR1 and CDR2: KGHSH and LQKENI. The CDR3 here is CASSPGRAANTGELFF. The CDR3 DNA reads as TGTGCCAGCTCACCAGGCAGGGCGGCGAACACCGGGGAGCTGTTTTTT.

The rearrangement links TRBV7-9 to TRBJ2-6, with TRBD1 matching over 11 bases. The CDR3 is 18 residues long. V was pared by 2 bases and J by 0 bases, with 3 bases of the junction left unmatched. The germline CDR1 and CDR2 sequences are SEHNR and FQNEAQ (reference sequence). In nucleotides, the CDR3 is TGTGCCAGCAGCTTACGGGGGACAGGGGGCTCTGGGGCCAACGTCCTGACTTTC. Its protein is CASSLRGTGGSGANVLTF.

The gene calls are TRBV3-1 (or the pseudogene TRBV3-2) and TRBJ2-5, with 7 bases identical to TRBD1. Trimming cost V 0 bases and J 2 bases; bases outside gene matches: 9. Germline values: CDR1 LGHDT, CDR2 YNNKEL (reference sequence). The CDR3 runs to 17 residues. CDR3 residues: CASSQDLGDSRQETQYF. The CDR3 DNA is TGTGCCAGCAGCCAAGATCTCGGGGACAGTAGGCAAGAGACCCAGTACTTC.

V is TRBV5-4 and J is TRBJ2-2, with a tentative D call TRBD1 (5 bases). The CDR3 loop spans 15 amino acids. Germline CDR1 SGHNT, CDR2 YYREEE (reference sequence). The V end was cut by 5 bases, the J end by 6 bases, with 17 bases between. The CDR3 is CASRDGRVESGELFF. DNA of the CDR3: TGTGCCAGCAGAGACGGCAGGGTAGAATCCGGGGAGCTGTTTTTT.